Each of the 3 T cell receptor beta chains below was sequenced from the same sample in a study of blood T cell repertoires in COVID-19. Only in-frame clones appear in the TCRdb table, and some are missing; sequencing was by immunoSEQ multiplex PCR. The profile shows tens of thousands of clones, around 93% of them singletons. The source material was peripheral blood. The receptors derive from a man in his fifties with acute or convalescent COVID-19.

This chain links TRBV18 with TRBJ2-1, with 16 bases that match TRBD2. The trim removed 3 bases at V and 9 bases at J, leaving 8 bases unmatched. The CDR3 totals 17 residues. From germline, CDR1 is KGHSH and CDR2 LQKENI. The CDR3, as DNA: TGTGCCAGCTCACCTACCGGGACTAGCGGGGGGGCCCGTGAGCAGTTCTTC. It yields the protein CASSPTGTSGGAREQFF.

The chain couples TRBV5-1 to TRBJ1-1; tentatively, D is TRBD1 (6 bases). Germline V gene sequence: CDR1 SGHRS, CDR2 YFSETQ. V was shortened by 4 bases and J by 0 bases, with 16 bases between the two germline ends. The CDR3 has 16 residues. The CDR3 DNA is TGCGCCAGCAGCCGTCCCGGGACAACTATGAACACTGAAGCTTTCTTT. This sequence encodes CASSRPGTTMNTEAFF.

The V call is TRBV19, the J call TRBJ1-1; 8 nucleotides line up with TRBD1. CDR3 size: 14 residues. Trimming removed 8 bases from V and 6 bases from J; junction bases left unmatched: 11. The germline CDR1 and CDR2 sequences are LNHDA and SQIVND (reference sequence). Here the CDR3 reads CASGSGGSNAEAFF. CDR3 in DNA: TGTGCCAGTGGATCAGGGGGCTCTAACGCTGAAGCTTTCTTT.